This TCR beta chain was obtained from a study of shared clonotypes between healthy human individuals. Study-level points and caveats: Donors were few, which limited the genetic and exposure-history diversity represented.

The CDR3 length is 15 residues. Germline lookup yields CDR1 MNHEY and CDR2 SMNVEV (reference sequence). Execution of the assay was at deep level. Sequenced by immunoSEQ multiplex PCR; TCRdb stores in-frame clones only, minus some. The sample shows about 490,000 clones, around three quarters of them seen only once. Turning to this clone: Antigen unknown. At one end, the junction sequence differs from germline, possibly due to a read error.

The specimen was PBMCs. The sequence was collected from a middle-aged woman in good health. Some clones in this sample may be carry-over from other donors' samples. The chain uses TRBV27 and TRBJ2-1; 8 bases are shared with TRBD2. The CDR3, as DNA: TGTGCCAGCAGTAGCCCTGGGGTAGCGGGAAAAGTCCCGGTCTTC. Translation: CASSSPGVAGKVPVF.